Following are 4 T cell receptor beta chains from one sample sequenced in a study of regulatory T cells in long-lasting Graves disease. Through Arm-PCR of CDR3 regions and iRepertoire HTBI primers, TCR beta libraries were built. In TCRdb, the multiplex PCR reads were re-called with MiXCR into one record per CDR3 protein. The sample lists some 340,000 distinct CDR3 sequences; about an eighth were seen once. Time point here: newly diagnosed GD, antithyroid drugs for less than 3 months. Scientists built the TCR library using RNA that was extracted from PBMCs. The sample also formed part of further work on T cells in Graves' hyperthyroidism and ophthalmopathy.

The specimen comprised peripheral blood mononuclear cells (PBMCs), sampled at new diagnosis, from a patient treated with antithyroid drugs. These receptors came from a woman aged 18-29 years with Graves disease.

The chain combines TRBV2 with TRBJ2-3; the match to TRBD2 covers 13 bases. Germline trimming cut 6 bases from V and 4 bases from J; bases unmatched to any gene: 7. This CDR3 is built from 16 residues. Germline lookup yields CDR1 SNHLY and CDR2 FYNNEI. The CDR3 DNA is TGTGCCAGCAGAACCACTAGCGGGGGGGCCTCAGATACGCAGTATTTT. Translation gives CASRTTSGGASDTQYF. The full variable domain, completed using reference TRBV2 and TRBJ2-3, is EPEVTQTPSHQVTQMGQEVILRCVPISNHLYFYWYRQILGQKVEFLVSFYNNEISEKSEIFDDQFSVERPDGSNFTLKIRSTKLEDSAMYFCASRTTSGGASDTQYFGPGTRLTVL.

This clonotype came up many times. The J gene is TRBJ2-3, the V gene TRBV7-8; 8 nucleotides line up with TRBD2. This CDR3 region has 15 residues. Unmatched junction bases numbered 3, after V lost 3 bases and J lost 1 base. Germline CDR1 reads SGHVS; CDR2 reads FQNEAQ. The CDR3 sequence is CASSFLAGRTDTQYF. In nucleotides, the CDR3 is TGTGCCAGCAGCTTCTTAGCGGGACGCACAGATACGCAGTATTTT.

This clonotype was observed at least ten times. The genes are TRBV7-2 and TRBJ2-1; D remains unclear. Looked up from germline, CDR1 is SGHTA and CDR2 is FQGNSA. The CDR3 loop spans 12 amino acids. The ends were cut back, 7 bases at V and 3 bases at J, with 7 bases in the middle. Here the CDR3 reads CASKKDYNEQFF. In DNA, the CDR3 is TGTGCCAGCAAAAAGGACTACAATGAGCAGTTCTTC.

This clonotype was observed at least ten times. The CDR3 DNA follows: TGTGCCAGCTCACCAGCACAAGAGACCCAGTACTTC. It encodes CASSPAQETQYF. The chain recombines TRBV18 with TRBJ2-5; D gene ambiguous. The germline gives CDR1 KGHSH, CDR2 LQKENI. The CDR3 sequence is 12 residues long. V was pared by 2 bases and J by 2 bases, with 3 bases between.